This T cell receptor (beta chain) originates from a study of blood T cell repertoires in COVID-19. The wider study: Sites across the United States, Italy and Spain contributed samples from acute and convalescent COVID-19. T cells, B-cell-depleted T cells, or PBMCs provided the cDNA or gDNA that served as material.

CDR3 size: 14 residues. Germline values: CDR1 KGHSH, CDR2 LQKENI. Deletions cut 3 bases from V and 7 bases from J, with 12 bases between. The table came from immunoSEQ multiplex PCR; TCRdb's copy has only in-frame clones and leaves some out. The profile shows roughly 100,000 clones, approximately 86% of them singletons. The sample was peripheral blood. The sequence derives from a woman of 80 years or more with acute or convalescent COVID-19. The rearrangement links TRBV18 to TRBJ2-2; tentative D call: TRBD1 (6 bases). Here the CDR3 reads CASSPPGVVGELFF. DNA of the CDR3: TGTGCCAGCTCACCTCCAGGGGTTGTCGGGGAGCTGTTTTTT.